A single sample is the source of the 16 T cell receptor beta chains below, sequenced in a study of cytomegalovirus exposure and HLA in healthy donors. Use of 60 Vbeta and 13 Jbeta primers characterized the PCR. Sequencing used immunoSEQ multiplex PCR; TCRdb keeps in-frame clones, though not all of them. The repertoire holds 84,000 or so clones, with roughly 80% as singletons. Material for sequencing was PBMCs. The receptors stem from a male donor in good health and CMV-seronegative.

This sequence joins TRBV30 and TRBJ2-1; 8 bases match TRBD1. This CDR3 is 16 amino acids long. V was clipped by 3 bases and J by 4 bases; unmatched bases: 11. Germline assignment: CDR1 GTSNPN and CDR2 SVGIG (reference sequence). In nucleotides, the CDR3 is TGTGCCTGGAGGGGCGGAACAGGGGGTAAATACAATGAGCAGTTCTTC. The encoded protein is CAWRGGTGGKYNEQFF. Supplemented by reference TRBV30 and TRBJ2-1, the full variable domain reads SQTIHQWPATLVQPVGSPLSLECTVEGTSNPNLYWYRQAAGRGLQLLFYSVGIGQISSEVPQNLSASRPQDRQFILSSKKLLLSDSGFYLCAWRGGTGGKYNEQFFGPGTRLTVL.

Details on this clone: Since the CDR3 does not end with the conserved phenylalanine or tryptophan, this likely comes from a read error. The chain uses TRBV5-4 and TRBJ1-2, with D tentatively TRBD1 (6 bases). The CDR3 has 16 amino acids. Per the germline V gene, CDR1 is SGHNT and CDR2 is YYREEE (reference sequence). Deletions cut 0 bases from V and 4 bases from J, with 16 bases between. DNA of the CDR3: TGTGCCAGCAGCTTGGAGCCGTTAGGGGGTGGCTATGGCTACACCTCC. The encoded protein is CASSLEPLGGGYGYTS.

The chain combines TRBV7-2 with TRBJ2-1; 9 positions match TRBD2. The CDR3 length is 15 residues. From germline, CDR1 is SGHTA and CDR2 FQGNSA. Unmatched junction bases numbered 9, after V lost 5 bases and J lost 7 bases. This CDR3 is CASSQPGLAPNEQFF. The CDR3 DNA is TGTGCCAGCAGCCAACCGGGACTAGCACCGAATGAGCAGTTCTTC.

The rearrangement links TRBV5-1 to TRBJ1-1; the match to TRBD1 covers 10 bases. J gave up 4 bases and V 3 bases, and 6 bases lay outside the gene matches. Looked up from germline, CDR1 is SGHRS and CDR2 is YFSETQ. This CDR3 region has 15 residues. The CDR3 nucleotides read TGCGCCAGCAGCTGGGGACAGGGGCTGGGCACTGAAGCTTTCTTT. Residues: CASSWGQGLGTEAFF.

This chain links TRBV19 with TRBJ2-3; D may be TRBD1 (5 bases). V was shortened by 6 bases and J by 2 bases, with 15 bases between the two germline ends. Germline CDR1 reads LNHDA; CDR2 reads SQIVND (reference sequence). The CDR3 has 15 amino acids. CDR3 residues: CASRDRQSLTDTQYF. CDR3 bases: TGTGCCAGTAGGGACCGACAGAGTCTCACAGATACGCAGTATTTT.

CDR3 loop: CASSEGLAGGPSNTDTQYF. The CDR3 bases are TGTGCCAGCAGTGAGGGACTAGCGGGGGGGCCGTCCAACACAGATACGCAGTATTTT. The chain recombines TRBV2 with TRBJ2-3; 16 bases map to TRBD2. The CDR3 consists of 19 residues. With V trimmed by 3 bases and J by 2 bases, 8 bases remained unmatched. Germline V gene sequence: CDR1 SNHLY, CDR2 FYNNEI.

V and J are TRBV7-2 and TRBJ1-1, with TRBD1 matching 9 bases. This CDR3 spans 14 amino acids. V trimming: 5 bases; J trimming: 6 bases; junction bases outside the gene matches: 7. In germline, CDR1 is SGHTA, CDR2 FQGNSA. CDR3 residues: CASSPQGARSEAFF. CDR3 sequence (DNA): TGTGCCAGCAGCCCACAGGGGGCGCGGTCTGAAGCTTTCTTT.

The CDR3 DNA reads TGTGCCAGCAGAGCTAACAGGGGGGAAGATACGCAGTATTTT. Translation: CASRANRGEDTQYF. The chain has TRBV7-2 and TRBJ2-3; 8 bases fit TRBD1. V lost 6 bases, J lost 5 bases, and 7 bases stayed unmatched. Germline lookup yields CDR1 SGHTA and CDR2 FQGNSA. This CDR3 spans 14 amino acids.

The chain links TRBV10-1 to TRBJ1-1; 11 bases line up with TRBD1. The germline gives CDR1 WNHNN, CDR2 SYGVQD (reference sequence). The CDR3 has 15 amino acids. The V gene end was trimmed by 2 bases and the J gene end by 5 bases; junction bases not matched to a gene: 4. CDR3 residues: CASSEAGTGGTEAFF. The CDR3 bases are TGCGCCAGCAGTGAGGCCGGGACAGGGGGGACTGAAGCTTTCTTT.

Note on this clone: The junction differs from germline at one of its ends, possibly a read error. This chain joins TRBV5-1 and TRBJ2-6; possible D gene TRBD2, 6 bases. This CDR3 has 15 amino acids. Per the germline V gene, CDR1 is SGHRS and CDR2 is YFSETQ. CDR3 residues: CASSFGGSGANGLTF. DNA of the CDR3: TGCGCCAGCAGCTTCGGGGGTTCTGGGGCCAACGGCCTGACTTTC. The full variable domain, rest sourced from reference TRBV5-1 and TRBJ2-6, is KAGVTQTPRYLIKTRGQQVTLSCSPISGHRSVSWYQQTPGQGLQFLFEYFSETQRNKGNFPGRFSGRQFSNSRSEMNVSTLELGDSALYLCASSFGGSGANGLTFGAGSRLTVL.

With respect to this clone: This same CDR3 is encoded by further DNA sequences in the sample. This chain connects TRBV7-9 to TRBJ2-1, with 10 bases lining up with TRBD1. Germline V gene data show CDR1 as SEHNR and CDR2 as FQNEAQ (reference sequence). The J segment lost 2 bases and the V segment lost 3 bases, leaving 1 base of the junction unmatched. CDR3 size: 15 residues. CDR3 amino acids: CASSFGQGAYNEQFF. The CDR3 coding sequence is TGTGCCAGCAGCTTCGGACAGGGGGCCTACAATGAGCAGTTCTTC.

The CDR3 spells CASSWNHLGPSGNTIYF. CDR3 in DNA: TGTGCCAGCAGCTGGAACCACTTGGGGCCGTCGGGAAACACCATATATTTT. This chain links TRBV7-2 with TRBJ1-3; TRBD1 might be the D (5 bases). This CDR3 is built from 17 residues. The germline V gene has CDR1 SGHTA and CDR2 FQGNSA. V gave up 4 bases and J gave up 4 bases, with 20 bases separating them.

This clone was seen just once. This chain joins TRBV7-8 and TRBJ1-5, with 8 positions matching TRBD1. V lost 8 bases to trimming and J lost 7 bases; unmatched junction nucleotides: 13. CDR1 is SGHVS and CDR2 is FQNEAQ in the germline V gene. The CDR3 runs 15 residues. CDR3 in amino acids: CASGSGGQGGQPQHF. The DNA of the CDR3 is TGTGCCAGCGGATCGGGAGGACAGGGCGGACAGCCCCAGCATTTT. The full variable domain, rest sourced from reference TRBV7-8 and TRBJ1-5, is GAGVSQSPRYKVAKRGQDVALRCDPISGHVSLFWYQQALGQGPEFLTYFQNEAQLDKSGLPSDRFFAERPEGSVSTLKIQRTQQEDSAVYLCASGSGGQGGQPQHFGDGTRLSIL.

This chain connects TRBV7-9 to TRBJ2-5; 12 bases agree with TRBD2. The CDR3 totals 16 residues. J gave up 2 bases and V 5 bases, and 6 bases lay outside the gene matches. Germline assignment: CDR1 SEHNR and CDR2 FQNEAQ (reference sequence). CDR3 DNA: TGTGCCAGCAGCCGGACTAGCGGGGTAGGGCAAGAGACCCAGTACTTC. This sequence encodes CASSRTSGVGQETQYF.

The rearrangement joins TRBV6-6 to TRBJ2-1, with 8 positions matching TRBD2. Germline trimming cut 8 bases from V and 7 bases from J; bases unmatched to any gene: 13. This CDR3 region has 15 residues. Per germline, CDR1 MNHNY and CDR2 SVGAGI (reference sequence). The DNA of the CDR3 is TGTGCCAGCCGAGATAGCGGGAATTCGCGGAATGAGCAGTTCTTC. This gives the protein CASRDSGNSRNEQFF.

This clone was seen once. V and J are TRBV5-1 and TRBJ1-2; D is unclear. CDR1 and CDR2 (germline): SGHRS, YFSETQ. V was trimmed by 0 bases and J by 3 bases, leaving 9 bases between them. The CDR3 is 14 residues long. CDR3 loop: CASSLARWDYGYTF. CDR3 bases: TGCGCCAGCAGCTTGGCCAGGTGGGACTATGGCTACACCTTC. Using reference TRBV5-1 and TRBJ1-2 for the parts outside the CDR3, the full variable domain is KAGVTQTPRYLIKTRGQQVTLSCSPISGHRSVSWYQQTPGQGLQFLFEYFSETQRNKGNFPGRFSGRQFSNSRSEMNVSTLELGDSALYLCASSLARWDYGYTFGSGTRLTVV.